This T cell receptor beta chain stems from a study of PD-1 blockade in classical Hodgkin lymphoma. General study findings and limits: Lower baseline TCR diversity marked trial partial responders and progressors. Patients with an early start, nivolumab under 1 year after ASCT, were excluded.

Note on this clone: Its antigen is currently unknown.

There was relapse after autologous stem cell transplantation in every patient, and there was variation in brentuximab vedotin exposure. Complete response, partial response or progressive disease was each patient's best response. This CDR3 has 15 amino acids. V was clipped by 5 bases and J by 8 bases; unmatched bases: 8. Germline V gene sequence: CDR1 MNHNY, CDR2 SVGAGI (reference sequence). Measured with immunoSEQ multiplex PCR; TCRdb has only the in-frame clones, and not every one. This sample yields about 99,000 clones, of which about four fifths are seen a single time; approximately 15% belongs to the top ten.

The V gene is TRBV6-6, the J gene TRBJ2-1; TRBD2 agrees at 11 bases. This specimen consisted of peripheral blood mononuclear cells (PBMCs), obtained before the second cycle of nivolumab. The clonotype originates from a human donor with classical Hodgkin lymphoma. The CDR3 region has the DNA TGTGCCAGCAGTCACGATAGCGGGAGGGCCGATGAGCAGTTCTTC. Protein sequence: CASSHDSGRADEQFF.